This T cell receptor beta chain was obtained from a study of shared clonotypes between healthy human individuals. On the study more broadly: Three plates each covered CD4 naive and memory; CD8 naive two, CD8 memory one. Whole-study findings and limits: On the whole, naive subsets had larger estimated richness than memory subsets had. The researchers took only blood, and tissue repertoires probably look different. Generation probabilities were higher for clonotypes shared across all four sorted-subset donors than for unshared ones.

As for this clone: The antigen is undetermined.

TCRdb's table, derived via immunoSEQ multiplex PCR, lists solely in-frame clones and lacks some. The sample records 780,000 or so clones, 72% being singletons. The sample comprised memory CD4+ T cells sorted from blood. As for subset: CD45RA-negative fraction. The origin of this receptor is a woman in her thirties in good health.

The CDR3 region is CASSSRRGVTDTQYF. Here the CDR3 DNA reads TGTGCCAGCAGTAGCCGCAGGGGGGTCACAGATACGCAGTATTTT. V and J are TRBV28 and TRBJ2-3, with D possibly being TRBD1 (7 bases). CDR1 MDHEN and CDR2 SYDVKM come from the germline V gene. Trimming cost V 5 bases and J 2 bases, with 14 bases left between them. The CDR3 totals 15 residues.